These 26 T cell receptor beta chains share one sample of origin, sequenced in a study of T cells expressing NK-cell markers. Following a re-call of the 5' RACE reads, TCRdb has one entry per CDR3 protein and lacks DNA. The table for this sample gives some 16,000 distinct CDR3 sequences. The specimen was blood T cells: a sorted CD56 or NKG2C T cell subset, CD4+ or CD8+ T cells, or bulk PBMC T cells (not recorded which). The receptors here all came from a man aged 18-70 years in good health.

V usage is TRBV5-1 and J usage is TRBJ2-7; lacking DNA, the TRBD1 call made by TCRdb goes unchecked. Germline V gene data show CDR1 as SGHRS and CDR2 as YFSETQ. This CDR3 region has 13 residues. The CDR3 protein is CASSFQGNNEQYF.

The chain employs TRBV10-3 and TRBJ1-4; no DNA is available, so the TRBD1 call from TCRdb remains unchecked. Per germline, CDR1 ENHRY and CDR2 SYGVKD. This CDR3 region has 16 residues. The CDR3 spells CAISEWLGRSNEKLFF.

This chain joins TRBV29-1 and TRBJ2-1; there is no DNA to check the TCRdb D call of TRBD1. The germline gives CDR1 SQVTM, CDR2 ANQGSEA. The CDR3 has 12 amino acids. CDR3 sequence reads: CSVPVGGNEQFF.

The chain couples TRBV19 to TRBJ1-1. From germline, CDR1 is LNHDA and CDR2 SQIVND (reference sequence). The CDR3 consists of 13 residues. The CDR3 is CASTDYGETEAFF.

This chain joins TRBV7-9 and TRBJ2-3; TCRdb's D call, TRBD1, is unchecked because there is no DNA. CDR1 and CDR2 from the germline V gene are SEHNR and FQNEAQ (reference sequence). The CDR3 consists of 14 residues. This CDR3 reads CASSLSGGADTQYF.

The CDR3 loop reads CSAERDRATYEQYF. V usage is TRBV20-1 and J usage is TRBJ2-7; the D call from TCRdb, TRBD1, cannot be confirmed without DNA. The CDR3 is made up of 14 amino acids. Germline CDR1 reads DFQATT; CDR2 reads SNEGSKA (reference sequence).

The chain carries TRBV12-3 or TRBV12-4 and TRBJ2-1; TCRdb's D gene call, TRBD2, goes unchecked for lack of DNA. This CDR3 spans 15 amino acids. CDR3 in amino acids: CASRTSGGAYNEQFF.

The CDR3: CASSRVGHNQRLGYTF. The J gene is TRBJ1-2, the V gene TRBV14; no DNA is available, so the TRBD1 call from TCRdb remains unchecked. Germline assignment: CDR1 SGHDN and CDR2 FVKESK. The CDR3 has 16 residues. The full variable domain, rest sourced from reference TRBV14 and TRBJ1-2, is EAGVTQFPSHSVIEKGQTVTLRCDPISGHDNLYWYRRVMGKEIKFLLHFVKESKQDESGMPNNRFLAERTGGTYSTLKVQPAELEDSGVYFCASSRVGHNQRLGYTFGSGTRLTVV.

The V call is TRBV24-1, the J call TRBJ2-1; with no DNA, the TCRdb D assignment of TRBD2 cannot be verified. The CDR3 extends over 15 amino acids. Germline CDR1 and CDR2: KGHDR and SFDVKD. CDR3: CATSDQSGMYNEQFF.

The CDR3 reads CASSFFWEIPSYEQYF. The genes are TRBV28 and TRBJ2-7; TCRdb designates TRBD2, a call that cannot be tested without DNA. The CDR3 runs 16 residues. The germline gives CDR1 MDHEN, CDR2 SYDVKM. Supplemented by reference TRBV28 and TRBJ2-7, the full variable domain reads DVKVTQSSRYLVKRTGEKVFLECVQDMDHENMFWYRQDPGLGLRLIYFSYDVKMKEKGDIPEGYSVSREKKERFSLILESASTNQTSMYLCASSFFWEIPSYEQYFGPGTRLTVT.

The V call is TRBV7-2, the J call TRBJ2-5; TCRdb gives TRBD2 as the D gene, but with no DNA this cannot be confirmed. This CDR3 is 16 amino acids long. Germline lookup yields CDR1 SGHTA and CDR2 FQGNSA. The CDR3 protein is CASSLTAGGPFETQYF.

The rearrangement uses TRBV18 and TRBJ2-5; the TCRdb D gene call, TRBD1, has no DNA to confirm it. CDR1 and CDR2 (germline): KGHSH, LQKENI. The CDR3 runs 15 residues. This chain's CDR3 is CASSWTGGEQETQYF.

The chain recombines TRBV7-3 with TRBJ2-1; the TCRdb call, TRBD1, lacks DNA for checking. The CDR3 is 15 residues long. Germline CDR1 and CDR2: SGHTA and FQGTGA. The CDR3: CASSQGTSAYNEQFF. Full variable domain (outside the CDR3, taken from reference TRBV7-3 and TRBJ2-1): GAGVSQTPSNKVTEKGKYVELRCDPISGHTALYWYRQSLGQGPEFLIYFQGTGAADDSGLPNDRFFAVRPEGSVSTLKIQRTERGDSAVYLCASSQGTSAYNEQFFGPGTRLTVL.

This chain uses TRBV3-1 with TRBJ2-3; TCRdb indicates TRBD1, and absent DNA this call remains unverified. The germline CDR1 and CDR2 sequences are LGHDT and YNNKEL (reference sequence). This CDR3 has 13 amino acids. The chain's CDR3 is CASSQDLVGRTYF.

CDR3 residues: CSAYRVSGAPDTQYF. This rearrangement joins TRBV20-1 to TRBJ2-3; the D call from TCRdb, TRBD1, cannot be confirmed without DNA. There are 15 residues in the CDR3. CDR1 and CDR2 (germline): DFQATT, SNEGSKA (reference sequence).

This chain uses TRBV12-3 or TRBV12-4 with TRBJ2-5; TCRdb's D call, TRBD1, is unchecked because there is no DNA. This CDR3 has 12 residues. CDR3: CASRAQGETQYF.

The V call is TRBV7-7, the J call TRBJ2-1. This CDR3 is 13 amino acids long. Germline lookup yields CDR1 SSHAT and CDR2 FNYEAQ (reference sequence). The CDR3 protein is CASSSSFGNEQFF. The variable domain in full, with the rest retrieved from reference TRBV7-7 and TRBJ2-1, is GAGVSQSPRYKVTKRGQDVTLRCDPISSHATLYWYQQALGQGPEFLTYFNYEAQPDKSGLPSDRFSAERPEGSISTLTIQRTEQRDSAMYRCASSSSFGNEQFFGPGTRLTVL.

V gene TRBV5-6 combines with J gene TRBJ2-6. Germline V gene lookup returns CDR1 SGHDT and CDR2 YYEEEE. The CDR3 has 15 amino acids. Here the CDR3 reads CASSLGGSGANVLTF.

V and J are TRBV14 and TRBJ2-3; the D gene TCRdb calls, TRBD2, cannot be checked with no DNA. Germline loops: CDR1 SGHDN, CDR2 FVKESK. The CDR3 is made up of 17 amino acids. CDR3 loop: CASIGWRGLYKADTQYF. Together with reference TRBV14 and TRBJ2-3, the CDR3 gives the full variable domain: EAGVTQFPSHSVIEKGQTVTLRCDPISGHDNLYWYRRVMGKEIKFLLHFVKESKQDESGMPNNRFLAERTGGTYSTLKVQPAELEDSGVYFCASIGWRGLYKADTQYFGPGTRLTVL.

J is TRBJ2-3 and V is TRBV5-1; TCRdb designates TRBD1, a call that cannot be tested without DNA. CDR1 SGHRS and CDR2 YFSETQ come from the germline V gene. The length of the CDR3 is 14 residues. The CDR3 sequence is CASSLGTGSDTQYF.

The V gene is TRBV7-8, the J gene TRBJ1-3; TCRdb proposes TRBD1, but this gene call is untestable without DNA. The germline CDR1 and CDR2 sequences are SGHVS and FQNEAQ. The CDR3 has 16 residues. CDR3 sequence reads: CASSSADGGIGNTIYF.

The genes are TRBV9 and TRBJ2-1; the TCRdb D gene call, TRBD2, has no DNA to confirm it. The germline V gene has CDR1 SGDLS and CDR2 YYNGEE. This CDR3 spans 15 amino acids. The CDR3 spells CASSAEGNSYNEQFF.

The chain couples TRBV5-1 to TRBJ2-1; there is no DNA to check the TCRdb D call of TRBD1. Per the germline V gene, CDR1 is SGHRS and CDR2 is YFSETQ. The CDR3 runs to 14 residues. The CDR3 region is CASSVDRGLSEQFF.

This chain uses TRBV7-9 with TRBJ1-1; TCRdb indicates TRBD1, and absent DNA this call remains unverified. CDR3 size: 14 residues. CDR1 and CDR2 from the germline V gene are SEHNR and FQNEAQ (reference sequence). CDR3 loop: CASSTTGVATEAFF.

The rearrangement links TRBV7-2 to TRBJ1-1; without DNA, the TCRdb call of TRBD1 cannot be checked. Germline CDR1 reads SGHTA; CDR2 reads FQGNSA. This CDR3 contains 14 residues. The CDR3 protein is CASSRETGLPEAFF.

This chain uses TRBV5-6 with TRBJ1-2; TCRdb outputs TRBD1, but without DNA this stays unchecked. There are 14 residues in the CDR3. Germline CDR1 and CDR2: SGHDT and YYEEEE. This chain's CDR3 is CASSLGGTGYGYTF.